This T cell receptor beta chain was identified during a study of blood T cell repertoires in COVID-19. The CDR3 loop spans 12 amino acids. Germline V gene sequence: CDR1 LNHDA, CDR2 SQIVND (reference sequence). V was trimmed by 9 bases and J by 3 bases, leaving 9 bases between them. The assay was immunoSEQ multiplex PCR, and TCRdb's table has in-frame clones only and misses some. The table includes about 190,000 clones, 60% to 85% detected once. The chain carries TRBV19 and TRBJ1-5; D is uncertain. The sequencing sample was made of peripheral blood. This sequence was found in a man aged 60 to 69 with active or convalescent COVID-19. The CDR3 reads CASTTPNQPQHF. The CDR3 nucleotides are TGTGCCAGCACTACCCCCAATCAGCCCCAGCATTTT.